The TCR beta chain under discussion was sequenced for a study of OX40 agonist ivuxolimab in advanced cancers. Study-wide background: At just under 85% male, the cohort had a mean age of around 56 years, ranging from roughly 20 to 80. Partial responses were achieved by three patients, of whom one had hepatocellular carcinoma and two had cutaneous melanoma. General study findings and limits: Among patients with partial responses at 0.1-3.0 mg/kg, clonal expansion was among the lowest.

The CDR3 totals 15 residues. Looked up from germline, CDR1 is SGHRS and CDR2 is YFSETQ. V shed 6 bases and J 0 bases; nucleotides not matched to a gene: 8. Generated by immunoSEQ multiplex PCR, the TCRdb table keeps only in-frame clones and is missing some. The table includes 67,000 or so clones, 86% detected once. Regarding this clone: Its specificity is unknown.

The genes are TRBV5-1 and TRBJ2-5; 7 nucleotides match TRBD1. The source was CD4+ or CD8+ T cells sorted from blood, collected in a trial of the OX40 agonist ivuxolimab. This TCR was recovered from an adult with an advanced solid tumor such as melanoma, head and neck, liver or kidney cancer. CDR3 DNA: TGCGCCAGCACCAGAGGGGGCCAAGACCAAGAGACCCAGTACTTC. It codes for CASTRGGQDQETQYF.